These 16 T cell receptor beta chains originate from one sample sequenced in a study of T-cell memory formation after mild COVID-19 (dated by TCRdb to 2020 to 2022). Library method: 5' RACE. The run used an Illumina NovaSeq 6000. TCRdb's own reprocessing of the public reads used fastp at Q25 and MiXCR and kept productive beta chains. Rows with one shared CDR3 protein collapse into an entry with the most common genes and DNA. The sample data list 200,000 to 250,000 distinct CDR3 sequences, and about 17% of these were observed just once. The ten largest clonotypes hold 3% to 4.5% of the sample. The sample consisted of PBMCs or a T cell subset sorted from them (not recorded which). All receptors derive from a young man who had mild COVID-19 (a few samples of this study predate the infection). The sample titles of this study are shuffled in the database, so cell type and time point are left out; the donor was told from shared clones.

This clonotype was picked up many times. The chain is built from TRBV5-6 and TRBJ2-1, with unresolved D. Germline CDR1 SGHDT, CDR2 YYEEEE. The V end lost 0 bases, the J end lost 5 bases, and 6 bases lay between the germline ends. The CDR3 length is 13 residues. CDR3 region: CASSLDSDNEQFF. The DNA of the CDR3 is TGTGCCAGCAGCTTGGACAGTGACAATGAGCAGTTCTTC.

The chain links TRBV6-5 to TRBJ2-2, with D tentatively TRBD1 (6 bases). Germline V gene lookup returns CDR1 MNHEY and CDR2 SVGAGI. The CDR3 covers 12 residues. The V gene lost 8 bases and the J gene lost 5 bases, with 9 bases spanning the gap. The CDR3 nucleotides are TGTGCCAGCGAAAGGGGGACCGGGGAGCTGTTTTTT. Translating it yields CASERGTGELFF.

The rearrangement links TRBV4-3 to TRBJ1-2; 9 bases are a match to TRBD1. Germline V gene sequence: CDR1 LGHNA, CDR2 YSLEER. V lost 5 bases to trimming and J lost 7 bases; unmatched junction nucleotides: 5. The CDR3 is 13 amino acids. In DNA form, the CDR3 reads TGCGCCAGCAGCTTTGGACAGGGGAGTGGCTACACCTTC. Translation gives CASSFGQGSGYTF.

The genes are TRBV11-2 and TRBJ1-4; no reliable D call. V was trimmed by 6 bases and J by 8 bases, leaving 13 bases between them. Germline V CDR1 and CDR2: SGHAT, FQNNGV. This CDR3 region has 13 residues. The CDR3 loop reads CASRQYTREKLFF. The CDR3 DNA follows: TGTGCCAGCAGACAATACACGAGAGAAAAACTGTTTTTT.

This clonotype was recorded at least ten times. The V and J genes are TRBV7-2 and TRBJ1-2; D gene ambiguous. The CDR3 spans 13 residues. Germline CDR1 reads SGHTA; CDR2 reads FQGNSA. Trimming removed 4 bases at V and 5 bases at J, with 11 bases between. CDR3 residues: CASSSAGGYGYTF. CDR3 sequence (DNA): TGTGCCAGCAGCTCCGCAGGCGGGTATGGCTACACCTTC. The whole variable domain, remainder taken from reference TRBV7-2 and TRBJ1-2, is GAGVSQSPSNKVTEKGKDVELRCDPISGHTALYWYRQSLGQGLEFLIYFQGNSAPDKSGLPSDRFSAERTGGSVSTLTIQRTQQEDSAVYLCASSSAGGYGYTFGSGTRLTVV.

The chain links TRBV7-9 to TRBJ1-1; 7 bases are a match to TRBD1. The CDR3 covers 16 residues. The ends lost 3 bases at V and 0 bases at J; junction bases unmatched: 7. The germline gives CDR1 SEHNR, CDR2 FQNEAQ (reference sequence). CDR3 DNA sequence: TGTGCCAGCAGCTTTCCGCCAGGGGGAATGAACACTGAAGCTTTCTTT. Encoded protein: CASSFPPGGMNTEAFF. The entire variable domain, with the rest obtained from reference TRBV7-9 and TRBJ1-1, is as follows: DTGVSQNPRHKITKRGQNVTFRCDPISEHNRLYWYRQTLGQGPEFLTYFQNEAQLEKSRLLSDRFSAERPKGSFSTLEIQRTEQGDSAMYLCASSFPPGGMNTEAFFGQGTRLTVV.

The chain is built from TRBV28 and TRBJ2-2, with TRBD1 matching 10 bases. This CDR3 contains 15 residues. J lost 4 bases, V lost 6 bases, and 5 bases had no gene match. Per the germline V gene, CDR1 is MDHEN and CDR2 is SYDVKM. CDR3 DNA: TGTGCCAGCAGGGGGGACAGGGGCGTCACCGGGGAGCTGTTTTTT. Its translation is CASRGDRGVTGELFF. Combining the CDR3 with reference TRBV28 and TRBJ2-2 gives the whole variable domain DVKVTQSSRYLVKRTGEKVFLECVQDMDHENMFWYRQDPGLGLRLIYFSYDVKMKEKGDIPEGYSVSREKKERFSLILESASTNQTSMYLCASRGDRGVTGELFFGEGSRLTVL.

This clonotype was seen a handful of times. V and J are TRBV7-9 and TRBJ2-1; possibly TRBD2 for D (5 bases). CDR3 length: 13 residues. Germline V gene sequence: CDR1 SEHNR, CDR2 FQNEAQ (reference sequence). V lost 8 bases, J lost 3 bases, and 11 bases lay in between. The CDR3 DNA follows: TGTGCCAGCCCCGGGATCCTCTACAATGAGCAGTTCTTC. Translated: CASPGILYNEQFF.

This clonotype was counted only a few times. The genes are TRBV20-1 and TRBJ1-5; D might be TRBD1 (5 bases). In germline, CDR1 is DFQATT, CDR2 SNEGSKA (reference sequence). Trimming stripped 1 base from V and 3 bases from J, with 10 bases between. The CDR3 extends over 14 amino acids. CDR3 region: CSARVGGNNQPQHF. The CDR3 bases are TGCAGTGCTAGAGTGGGGGGGAACAATCAGCCCCAGCATTTT.

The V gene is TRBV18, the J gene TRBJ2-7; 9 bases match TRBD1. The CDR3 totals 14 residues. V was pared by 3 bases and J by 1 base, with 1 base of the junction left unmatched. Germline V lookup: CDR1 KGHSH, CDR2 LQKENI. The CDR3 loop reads CASSPGTGSYEQYF. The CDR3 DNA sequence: TGTGCCAGCTCACCCGGGACAGGGTCCTACGAGCAGTACTTC.

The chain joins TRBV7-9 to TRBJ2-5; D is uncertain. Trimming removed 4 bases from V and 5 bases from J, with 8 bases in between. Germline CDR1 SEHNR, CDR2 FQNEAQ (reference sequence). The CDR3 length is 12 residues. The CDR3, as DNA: TGTGCCAGCAGCTCAGAAGTGGAGACCCAGTACTTC. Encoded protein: CASSSEVETQYF.

DNA for the CDR3: TGTGCCAGCAGTTTCTACAGGCCGGAGGGGGGAAAACTGTTTTTT. Translating gives CASSFYRPEGGKLFF. The genes are TRBV12-3 or TRBV12-4 and TRBJ1-4; possible D gene TRBD1, 6 bases. The length of the CDR3 is 15 residues. The V gene lost 3 bases and the J gene lost 10 bases, with 18 bases spanning the gap.

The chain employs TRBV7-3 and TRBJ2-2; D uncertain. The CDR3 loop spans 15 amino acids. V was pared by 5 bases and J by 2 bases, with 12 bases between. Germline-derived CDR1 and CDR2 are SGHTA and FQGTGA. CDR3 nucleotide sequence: TGTGCCAGCAGCCGGGTGGGCACCAACACCGGGGAGCTGTTTTTT. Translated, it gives CASSRVGTNTGELFF.

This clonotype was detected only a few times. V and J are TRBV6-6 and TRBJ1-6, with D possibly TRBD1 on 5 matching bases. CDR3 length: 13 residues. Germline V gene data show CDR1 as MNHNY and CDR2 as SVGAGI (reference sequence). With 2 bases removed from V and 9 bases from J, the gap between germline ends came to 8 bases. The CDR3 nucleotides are TGTGCCAGCAGTTACCCAGGGCCTTCACCCCTCCACTTT. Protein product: CASSYPGPSPLHF.

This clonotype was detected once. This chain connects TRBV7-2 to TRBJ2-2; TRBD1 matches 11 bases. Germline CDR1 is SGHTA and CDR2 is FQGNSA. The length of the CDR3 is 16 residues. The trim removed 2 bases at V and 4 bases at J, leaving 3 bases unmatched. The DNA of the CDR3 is TGTGCCAGCAGCTTATGGACAGGGGGCCGCACCGGGGAGCTGTTTTTT. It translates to CASSLWTGGRTGELFF.

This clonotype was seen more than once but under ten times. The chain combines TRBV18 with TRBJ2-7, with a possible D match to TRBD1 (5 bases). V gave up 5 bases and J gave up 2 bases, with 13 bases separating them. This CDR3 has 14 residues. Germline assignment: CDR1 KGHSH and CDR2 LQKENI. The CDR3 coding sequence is TGTGCCAGCTCATCTCACATAGGGGCCTACGAGCAGTACGTC. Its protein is CASSSHIGAYEQYV.